The 4 T cell receptor beta chains listed next were all sequenced from one sample in a study of OX40 agonist ivuxolimab in advanced cancers. Libraries were built with the immunoSEQ multiplex PCR assay. This is the immuneACCESS table as TCRdb keeps it, with only in-frame sequences that have V and J called. A part of the clones is gone; compared with another copy, unresolved V genes explain less than half, and the rest is unexplained. For this sample the table gives nearly 80,000 clones, of which more than 80% were detected only once. 0.4% to 0.5% of the sample comes from the top ten. Source: CD4+ or CD8+ T cells sorted from blood, taken in a trial of the OX40 agonist ivuxolimab. The receptor source for this set is an adult with an advanced solid tumor such as melanoma, head and neck, liver or kidney cancer.

V and J are TRBV2 and TRBJ1-1; D uncertain. The germline V gene encodes CDR1 SNHLY and CDR2 FYNNEI. Deletions cut 2 bases from V and 5 bases from J, with 9 bases between. This CDR3 has 13 residues. For the CDR3, the DNA is TGTGCCAGCAGTGAAAACGTGGGGACTGAAGCTTTCTTT. Translating it yields CASSENVGTEAFF.

The chain employs TRBV6-5 and TRBJ1-5; 9 bases are shared with TRBD1. The V gene end was trimmed by 6 bases and the J gene end by 5 bases; junction bases not matched to a gene: 5. The CDR3 spans 14 residues. Germline-derived CDR1 and CDR2 are MNHEY and SVGAGI. The chain's CDR3 is CASRRGQGHQPQHF. The CDR3 DNA follows: TGTGCCAGCAGGAGGGGACAGGGCCATCAGCCCCAGCATTTT.

This chain uses TRBV6-5 with TRBJ1-3, with D unresolved. The CDR3 length is 16 residues. The V gene's germline CDR1 is MNHEY and CDR2 SVGAGI. Trimming left V 0 bases short and J 4 bases short, with 13 bases between. The CDR3 DNA follows: TGTGCCAGCAGTTACTCCCGAGAGGCCCTCGGAAACACCATATATTTT. Protein: CASSYSREALGNTIYF.

The chain carries TRBV7-2 and TRBJ1-2; no reliable D call. Germline V lookup: CDR1 SGHTA, CDR2 FQGNSA. The CDR3 sequence is 11 residues long. Trimming removed 2 bases from V and 7 bases from J, with 5 bases in between. CDR3 bases: TGTGCCAGCAGCTTATTGGTTGGCTACACCTTC. Its translation is CASSLLVGYTF.